This T cell receptor beta chain was observed in a study of blood T cell repertoires in COVID-19. The protocol was immunoSEQ multiplex PCR, while the TCRdb copy is restricted to in-frame clones and leaves out a portion. The sample has approximately 22,000 clones, approximately 80% seen once; the top ten hold about a fifth. Germline V lookup: CDR1 SQVTM, CDR2 ANQGSEA. The CDR3 is 14 amino acids. The V and J ends lost 6 bases and 2 bases, in that order; junction bases with no gene match: 7. The TCR sequence derives from a man aged 80 or over with active or convalescent COVID-19. Material for sequencing was peripheral blood. The chain employs TRBV29-1 and TRBJ2-5; 9 nucleotides align to TRBD2. This CDR3 reads CSVGAGGGQETQYF. The CDR3 bases are TGCAGCGTGGGGGCGGGGGGGGGACAAGAGACCCAGTACTTC.